The source of this TCR beta chain is a study of blood T cells in healthy people across ages. As for the study in general: The template switching approach captured approximately one barcoded beta molecule for every two T cells.

General study findings and limits: Per-million-T-cell TCR beta diversity fell roughly linearly with age.

Together with a sample-barcoded 5' primer, a J-beta primer mix was included in a second PCR lasting roughly 6 to 12 cycles. TCRdb itself ran the 5' RACE reads through MiXCR, one entry per CDR3 protein. Of approximately 690,000 distinct CDR3 sequences in the sample, 58% were seen once. V lost 7 bases and J lost 8, with 12 bases in between. The CDR3 has 13 amino acids. Germline CDR1 is SEHNR and CDR2 is FQNEAQ (reference sequence). About this clonotype itself: The antigen is undetermined.

This clonotype was obtained from a man aged 60-69 years in good health. The sequenced sample consisted of blood. This chain links TRBV7-9 with TRBJ2-6; D may be TRBD2 (5 bases). The CDR3 here is CASNPPGSNVLTF. CDR3 DNA: TGTGCCAGCAACCCACCGGGGTCCAACGTCCTGACTTTC. Supplemented by reference TRBV7-9 and TRBJ2-6, the full variable domain reads DTGVSQNPRHKITKRGQNVTFRCDPISEHNRLYWYRQTLGQGPEFLTYFQNEAQLEKSRLLSDRFSAERPKGSFSTLEIQRTEQGDSAMYLCASNPPGSNVLTFGAGSRLTVL.